The 10 T cell receptor beta chains listed next were all sequenced from one sample in a study of T-cell reconstitution after alpha-beta-depleted transplantation in children. Using unique molecular identifiers, the investigators prepared the TCRbeta library. TCRdb reprocessed the PCR reads with MiXCR, giving one entry per CDR3 protein. This sample carries around 300,000 distinct CDR3 sequences, about 9.5% of them seen once, and the ten largest clones take around 7.6%. Sequenced material: PBMCs, taken before TCRalphabeta/CD19-depleted stem cell transplant. The receptors were sampled from a boy younger than two with acute myeloid leukemia, due to receive a stem cell transplant.

In regard to this clonotype: One base away lies a much larger clone, so this may be a sequencing read error. The J gene is TRBJ2-5, the V gene TRBV24-1; D may be TRBD1 (6 bases). CDR1 and CDR2 from the germline V gene are KGHDR and SFDVKD. The CDR3 has 13 residues. The V end was cut by 2 bases, the J end by 7 bases, with 10 bases between. The chain's CDR3 is CATSDSLRGTQYF. DNA for the CDR3: TGTGCCACCAGTGATTCACTCAGGGGGACCCAGTACTTC.

A remark on this clonotype: Compared with germline, one end of the junction differs, possibly owing to a read error. The V call is TRBV7-9, the J call TRBJ2-6, with D perhaps TRBD1 (5 bases). Per the germline V gene, CDR1 is SEHNR and CDR2 is FQNEAQ (reference sequence). This CDR3 is 16 amino acids long. The CDR3 reads CASKRPLGSGAYVLTF. The CDR3 bases are TGTGCCAGTAAAAGACCCCTTGGCTCTGGGGCCTACGTCCTGACTTTC.

This chain joins TRBV20-1 and TRBJ2-6; D possibly corresponds to TRBD1 (5 bases). CDR1 is DFQATT and CDR2 is SNEGSKA in the germline V gene (reference sequence). The V end lost 4 bases, the J end lost 4 bases, and 11 bases lay between the germline ends. The CDR3 is made up of 14 amino acids. The CDR3 coding sequence is TGCAGTGCTAAGGAAACAGGAGGGGCCAACGTCCTGACTTTC. This codes for CSAKETGGANVLTF.

The sample holds many counts of this clonotype. The chain recombines TRBV10-3 with TRBJ2-5, with TRBD1 matching 7 bases. The CDR3 is made up of 13 amino acids. V shed 3 bases, J shed 5 bases, and the junction held 3 bases outside the gene matches. Germline V gene sequence: CDR1 ENHRY, CDR2 SYGVKD. The CDR3 DNA follows: TGTGCCATCAGTGAAGGGGGCGGGGAGACCCAGTACTTC. It encodes CAISEGGGETQYF.

This clonotype has a count of ten or more. The chain combines TRBV4-2 with TRBJ1-3; tentative D call: TRBD1 (5 bases). Germline V gene data show CDR1 as LGHNA and CDR2 as YNFKEQ. This CDR3 has 14 residues. V gave up 3 bases and J gave up 6 bases, with 12 bases separating them. CDR3 sequence (DNA): TGTGCCAGCAGCCAGCCGGGACCTTCAAACACCATATATTTT. Protein sequence: CASSQPGPSNTIYF.

This clonotype has just a few counts. The chain combines TRBV19 with TRBJ2-6; D may correspond to TRBD1 or TRBD2 (6 bases each). The V gene's germline CDR1 is LNHDA and CDR2 SQIVND (reference sequence). Deletions cut 10 bases from V and 4 bases from J, with 20 bases between. This CDR3 spans 16 amino acids. Here the CDR3 reads CATSKGGARGANVLTF. The CDR3, as DNA: TGTGCCACCTCAAAGGGGGGCGCCCGGGGGGCCAACGTCCTGACTTTC.

This chain joins TRBV18 and TRBJ2-1; 7 positions match TRBD2. The CDR3 is 12 residues long. CDR1 KGHSH and CDR2 LQKENI come from the germline V gene. J was trimmed by 12 bases and V by 4 bases; bases with no gene match: 6. CDR3 in amino acids: CASSLSREGQFF. The CDR3, as DNA: TGTGCCAGCTCACTAAGCAGGGAGGGGCAGTTCTTC.

The chain uses TRBV19 and TRBJ2-7, with D possibly matching TRBD2 (6 bases). The CDR3 length is 16 residues. V was cut by 5 bases and J by 4 bases, with 21 bases left in between. CDR1 and CDR2 from the germline V gene are LNHDA and SQIVND (reference sequence). Written as DNA, the CDR3 is TGTGCCAGTAGTCCCCCTGCGGGGAAGATCGTTTACGAGCAGTACTTC. This sequence encodes CASSPPAGKIVYEQYF.

This clonotype was observed at least ten times. The chain recombines TRBV20-1 with TRBJ1-1; TRBD1 matches 7 bases. Germline V gene sequence: CDR1 DFQATT, CDR2 SNEGSKA (reference sequence). The CDR3 is 12 residues long. The junction had 0 bases not matched to a gene; V was cut back by 2 bases and J by 3 bases. The CDR3 bases are TGCAGTGCTAGACAGGGGGACACTGAAGCTTTCTTT. Its translation is CSARQGDTEAFF.

This clonotype has a count of ten or more. The chain recombines TRBV11-2 with TRBJ1-1; D is unresolved. Trimming shortened V by 1 base and J by 4 bases, and 4 bases separated the two germline ends. This CDR3 comprises 12 residues. The germline V gene encodes CDR1 SGHAT and CDR2 FQNNGV. CDR3: CASSLGATEAFF. The DNA of the CDR3 is TGTGCCAGCAGCTTAGGGGCCACTGAAGCTTTCTTT. Full variable domain (remainder filled in from reference TRBV11-2 and TRBJ1-1): EAGVAQSPRYKIIEKRQSVAFWCNPISGHATLYWYQQILGQGPKLLIQFQNNGVVDDSQLPKDRFSAERLKGVDSTLKIQPAKLEDSAVYLCASSLGATEAFFGQGTRLTVV.